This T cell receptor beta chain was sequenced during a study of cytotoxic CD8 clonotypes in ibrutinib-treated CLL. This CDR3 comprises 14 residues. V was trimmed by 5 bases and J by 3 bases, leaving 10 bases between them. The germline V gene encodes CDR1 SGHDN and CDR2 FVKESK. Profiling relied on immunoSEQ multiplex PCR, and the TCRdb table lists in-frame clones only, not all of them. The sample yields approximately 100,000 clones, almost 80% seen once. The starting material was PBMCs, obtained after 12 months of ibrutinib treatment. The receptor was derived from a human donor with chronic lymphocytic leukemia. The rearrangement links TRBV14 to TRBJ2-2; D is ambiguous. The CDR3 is CASSVGTYTGELFF. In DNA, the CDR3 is TGTGCCAGCAGCGTCGGCACCTACACCGGGGAGCTGTTTTTT.